The clone carrying this TCR beta chain has just a few counts. Its antigen is undetermined. Ipilimumab, 1 mg/kg, started 14 to 28 days after autologous transplant. TCRdb keeps only in-frame clones here, not all; method: immunoSEQ multiplex PCR. The sample holds some 16,000 clones, 80% to 85% seen once. This record belongs to a study of ipilimumab plus nivolumab after autologous stem cell transplantation. Study-wide background: A median of roughly 8 nivolumab and roughly 5 ipilimumab doses were given. Both relapsed and primary refractory DLBCL were included. Study conclusions and caveats: TCR repertoire, Treg phenotype and gut microbiota reportedly support more study of this approach.

The source is a male donor with diffuse large B-cell lymphoma. The material was PBMCs, obtained in a trial of ipilimumab plus nivolumab as post-transplant consolidation.

The chain's CDR3 is CASSGSYNSPLHF. In nucleotides, the CDR3 is TGTGCCAGTTCTGGCTCCTATAATTCACCCCTCCACTTT. The rearrangement uses TRBV6-1 and TRBJ1-6; D is ambiguous. Deletions cut 9 bases from V and 0 bases from J, with 6 bases between. This CDR3 comprises 13 residues. Per germline, CDR1 MNHNS and CDR2 SASEGT.